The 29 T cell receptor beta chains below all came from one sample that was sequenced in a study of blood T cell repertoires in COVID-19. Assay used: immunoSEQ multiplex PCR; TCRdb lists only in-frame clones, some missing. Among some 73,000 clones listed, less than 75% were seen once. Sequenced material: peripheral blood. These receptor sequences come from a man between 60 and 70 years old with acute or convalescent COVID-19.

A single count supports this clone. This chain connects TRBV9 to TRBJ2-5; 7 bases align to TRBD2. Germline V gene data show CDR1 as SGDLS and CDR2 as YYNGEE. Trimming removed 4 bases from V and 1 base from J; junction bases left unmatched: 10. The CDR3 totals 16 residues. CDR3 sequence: CASSRSGVPPQETQYF. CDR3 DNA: TGTGCCAGCAGCCGCAGCGGGGTTCCCCCCCAAGAGACCCAGTACTTC.

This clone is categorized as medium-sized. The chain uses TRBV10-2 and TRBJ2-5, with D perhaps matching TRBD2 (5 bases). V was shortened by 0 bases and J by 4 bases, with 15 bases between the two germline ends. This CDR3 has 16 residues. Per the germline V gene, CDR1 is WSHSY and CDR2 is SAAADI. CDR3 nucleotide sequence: TGCGCCAGCAGTGAGTCAAGGGAGACCAACTTAGAGACCCAGTACTTC. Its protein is CASSESRETNLETQYF.

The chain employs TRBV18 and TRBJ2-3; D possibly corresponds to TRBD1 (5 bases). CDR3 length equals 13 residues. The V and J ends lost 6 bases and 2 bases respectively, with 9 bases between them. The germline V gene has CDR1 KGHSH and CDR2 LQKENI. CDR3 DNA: TGTGCCAGCTCGACAGCATCCACAGATACGCAGTATTTT. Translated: CASSTASTDTQYF.

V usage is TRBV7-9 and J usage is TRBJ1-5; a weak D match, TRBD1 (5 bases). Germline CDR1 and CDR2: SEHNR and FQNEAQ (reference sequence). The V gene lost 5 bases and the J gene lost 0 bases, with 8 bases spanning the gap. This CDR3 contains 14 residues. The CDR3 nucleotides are TGTGCCAGCAGCCGAGACAGTAGCAATCAGCCCCAGCATTTT. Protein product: CASSRDSSNQPQHF.

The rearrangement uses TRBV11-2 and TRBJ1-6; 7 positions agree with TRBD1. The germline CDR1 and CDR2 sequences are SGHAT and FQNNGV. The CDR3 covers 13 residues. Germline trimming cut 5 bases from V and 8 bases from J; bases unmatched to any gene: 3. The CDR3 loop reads CASSGRGDSPLHF. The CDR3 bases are TGTGCCAGCAGCGGCAGGGGGGATTCACCCCTCCACTTT.

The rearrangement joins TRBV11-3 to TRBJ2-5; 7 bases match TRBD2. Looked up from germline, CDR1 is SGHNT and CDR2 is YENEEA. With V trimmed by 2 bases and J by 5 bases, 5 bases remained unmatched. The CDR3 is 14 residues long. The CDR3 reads CASSLHQGGETQYF. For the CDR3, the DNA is TGTGCCAGCAGCTTACACCAGGGAGGGGAGACCCAGTACTTC.

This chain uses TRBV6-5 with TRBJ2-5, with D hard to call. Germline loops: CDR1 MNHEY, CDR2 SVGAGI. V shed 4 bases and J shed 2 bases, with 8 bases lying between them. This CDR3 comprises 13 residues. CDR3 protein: CASSSVLQETQYF. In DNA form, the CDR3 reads TGTGCCAGCAGTTCCGTTCTTCAAGAGACCCAGTACTTC.

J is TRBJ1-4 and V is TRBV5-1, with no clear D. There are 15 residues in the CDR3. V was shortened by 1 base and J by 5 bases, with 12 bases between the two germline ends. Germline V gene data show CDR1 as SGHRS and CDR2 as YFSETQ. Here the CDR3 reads CASSLTSDRNEKLFF. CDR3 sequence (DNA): TGCGCCAGCAGCTTGACCTCCGATCGGAATGAAAAACTGTTTTTT.

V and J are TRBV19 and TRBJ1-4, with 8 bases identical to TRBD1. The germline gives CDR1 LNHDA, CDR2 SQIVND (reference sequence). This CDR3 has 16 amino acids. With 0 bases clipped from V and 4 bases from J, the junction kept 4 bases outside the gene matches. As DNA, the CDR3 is TGTGCCAGTAGTATAGATCGTGGGACAGGTAATGAAAAACTGTTTTTT. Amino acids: CASSIDRGTGNEKLFF. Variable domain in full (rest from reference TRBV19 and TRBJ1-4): DGGITQSPKYLFRKEGQNVTLSCEQNLNHDAMYWYRQDPGQGLRLIYYSQIVNDFQKGDIAEGYSVSREKKESFPLTVTSAQKNPTAFYLCASSIDRGTGNEKLFFGSGTQLSVL.

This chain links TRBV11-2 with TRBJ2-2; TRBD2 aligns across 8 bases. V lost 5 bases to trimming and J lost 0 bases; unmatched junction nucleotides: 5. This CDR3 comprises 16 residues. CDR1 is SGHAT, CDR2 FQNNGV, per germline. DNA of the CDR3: TGTGCCAGCAGCCCAAATAGCGGGGCGAACACCGGGGAGCTGTTTTTT. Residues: CASSPNSGANTGELFF.

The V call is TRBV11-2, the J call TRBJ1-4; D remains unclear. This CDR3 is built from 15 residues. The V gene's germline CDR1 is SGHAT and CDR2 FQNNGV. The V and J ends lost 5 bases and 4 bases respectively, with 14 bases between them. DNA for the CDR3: TGTGCCAGCAGCATTATGGGCCGGCGTAATGAAAAACTGTTTTTT. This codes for CASSIMGRRNEKLFF.

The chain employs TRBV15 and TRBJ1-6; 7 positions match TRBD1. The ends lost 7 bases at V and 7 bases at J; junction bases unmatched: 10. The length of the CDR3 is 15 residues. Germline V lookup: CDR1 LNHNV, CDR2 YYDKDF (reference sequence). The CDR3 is CATTTRTGPNSPLHF. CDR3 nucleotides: TGTGCCACCACCACCCGGACAGGACCAAATTCACCCCTCCACTTT.

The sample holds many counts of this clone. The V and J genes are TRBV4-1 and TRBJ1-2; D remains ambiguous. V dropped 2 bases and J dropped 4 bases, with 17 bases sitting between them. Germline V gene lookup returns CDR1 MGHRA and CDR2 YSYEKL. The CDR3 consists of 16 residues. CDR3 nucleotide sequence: TGCGCCAGCAGCCAACTCCCCCCGGGGTCTAGCTATGGCTACACCTTC. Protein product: CASSQLPPGSSYGYTF.

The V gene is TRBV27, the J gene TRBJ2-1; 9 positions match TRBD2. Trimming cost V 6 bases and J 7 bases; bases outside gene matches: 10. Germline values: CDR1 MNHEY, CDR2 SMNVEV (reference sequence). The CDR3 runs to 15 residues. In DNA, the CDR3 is TGTGCCAGCAGCTTCTTGGCGGGAGGGGTAAATGAGCAGTTCTTC. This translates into CASSFLAGGVNEQFF.

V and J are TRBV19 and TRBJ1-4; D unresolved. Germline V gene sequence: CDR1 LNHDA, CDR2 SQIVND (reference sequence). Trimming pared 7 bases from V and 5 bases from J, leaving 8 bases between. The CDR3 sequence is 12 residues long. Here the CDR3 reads CASTGGNEKLFF. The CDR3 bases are TGTGCCAGTACGGGCGGGAATGAAAAACTGTTTTTT.

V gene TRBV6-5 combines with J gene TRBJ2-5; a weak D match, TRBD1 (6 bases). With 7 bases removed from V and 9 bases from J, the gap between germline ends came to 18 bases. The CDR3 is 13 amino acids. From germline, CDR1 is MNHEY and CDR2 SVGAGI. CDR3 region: CASTPRGFVAQYF. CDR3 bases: TGTGCCAGCACTCCTAGGGGGTTCGTAGCCCAGTACTTC.

CDR3 in amino acids: CASSLSDRGLGYTF. CDR3 in DNA: TGTGCCAGCAGTTTATCAGACAGGGGGCTTGGCTACACCTTC. The chain combines TRBV28 with TRBJ1-2; TRBD1 matches 10 bases. Germline assignment: CDR1 MDHEN and CDR2 SYDVKM. The CDR3 sequence is 14 residues long. J gave up 7 bases and V 1 base, and 3 bases lay outside the gene matches.

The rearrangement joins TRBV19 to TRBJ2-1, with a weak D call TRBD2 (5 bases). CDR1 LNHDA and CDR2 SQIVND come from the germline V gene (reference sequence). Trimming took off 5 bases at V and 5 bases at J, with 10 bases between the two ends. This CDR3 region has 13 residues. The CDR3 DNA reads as TGTGCCAGTAGTCTGGGAGAGGACAATGAGCAGTTCTTC. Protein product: CASSLGEDNEQFF.

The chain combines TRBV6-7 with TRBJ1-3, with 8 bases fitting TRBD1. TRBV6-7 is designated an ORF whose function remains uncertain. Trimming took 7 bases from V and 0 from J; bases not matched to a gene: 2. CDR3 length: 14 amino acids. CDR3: CASTTGVSGNTIYF. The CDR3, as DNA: TGTGCCAGCACGACAGGGGTCTCTGGAAACACCATATATTTT.

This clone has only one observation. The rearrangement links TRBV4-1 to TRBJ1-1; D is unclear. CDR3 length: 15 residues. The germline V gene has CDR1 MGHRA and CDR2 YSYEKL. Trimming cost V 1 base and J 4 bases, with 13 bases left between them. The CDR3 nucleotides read TGCGCCAGCAGCCAAGCTCTACTGACTGGCACTGAAGCTTTCTTT. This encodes CASSQALLTGTEAFF.

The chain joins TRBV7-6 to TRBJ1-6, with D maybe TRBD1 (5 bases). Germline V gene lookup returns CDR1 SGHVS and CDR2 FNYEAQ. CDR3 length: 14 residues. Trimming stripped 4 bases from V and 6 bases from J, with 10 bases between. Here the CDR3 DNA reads TGTGCCAGCAGCTCCCAGGGCGTTAATTCACCCCTCCACTTT. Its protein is CASSSQGVNSPLHF.

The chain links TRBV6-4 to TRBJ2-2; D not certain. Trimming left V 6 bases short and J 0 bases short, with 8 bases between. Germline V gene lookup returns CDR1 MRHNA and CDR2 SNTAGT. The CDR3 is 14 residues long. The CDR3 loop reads CASRQSANTGELFF. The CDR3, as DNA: TGTGCCAGCAGGCAGTCCGCGAACACCGGGGAGCTGTTTTTT.

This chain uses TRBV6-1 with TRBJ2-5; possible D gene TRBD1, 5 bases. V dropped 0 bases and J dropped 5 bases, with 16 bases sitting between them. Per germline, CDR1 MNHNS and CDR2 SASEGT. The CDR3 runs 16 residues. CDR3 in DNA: TGTGCCAGCAGTGAAGCGCGGTCGGCAGGGTACGAGACCCAGTACTTC. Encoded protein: CASSEARSAGYETQYF.

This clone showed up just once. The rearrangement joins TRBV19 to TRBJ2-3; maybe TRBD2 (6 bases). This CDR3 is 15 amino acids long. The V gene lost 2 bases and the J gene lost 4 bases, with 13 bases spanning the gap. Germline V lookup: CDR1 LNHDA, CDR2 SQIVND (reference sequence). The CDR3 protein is CASSIRGRGADTQYF. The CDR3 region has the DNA TGTGCCAGTAGTATACGTGGTCGCGGGGCAGATACGCAGTATTTT. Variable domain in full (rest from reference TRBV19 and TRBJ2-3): DGGITQSPKYLFRKEGQNVTLSCEQNLNHDAMYWYRQDPGQGLRLIYYSQIVNDFQKGDIAEGYSVSREKKESFPLTVTSAQKNPTAFYLCASSIRGRGADTQYFGPGTRLTVL.

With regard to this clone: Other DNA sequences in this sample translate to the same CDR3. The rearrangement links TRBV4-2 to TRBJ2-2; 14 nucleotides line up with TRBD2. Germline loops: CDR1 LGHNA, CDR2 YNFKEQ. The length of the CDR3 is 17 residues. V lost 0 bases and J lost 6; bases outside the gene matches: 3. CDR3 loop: CASSQEGTSGGPGELFF. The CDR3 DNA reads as TGTGCCAGCAGCCAAGAGGGGACTAGCGGGGGCCCCGGGGAGCTGTTTTTT.

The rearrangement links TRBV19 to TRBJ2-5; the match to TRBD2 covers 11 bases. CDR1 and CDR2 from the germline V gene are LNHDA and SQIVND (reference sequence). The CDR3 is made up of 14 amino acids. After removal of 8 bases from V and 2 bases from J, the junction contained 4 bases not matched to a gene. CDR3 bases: TGTGCCAGTGCGACTAGCGGGAATCAAGAGACCCAGTACTTC. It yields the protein CASATSGNQETQYF.

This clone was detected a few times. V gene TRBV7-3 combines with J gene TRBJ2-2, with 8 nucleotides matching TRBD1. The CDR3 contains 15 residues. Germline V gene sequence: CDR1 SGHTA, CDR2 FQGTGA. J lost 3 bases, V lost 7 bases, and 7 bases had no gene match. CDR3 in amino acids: CASKSGTGDTGELFF. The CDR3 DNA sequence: TGTGCCAGCAAGTCGGGGACAGGAGACACCGGGGAGCTGTTTTTT.

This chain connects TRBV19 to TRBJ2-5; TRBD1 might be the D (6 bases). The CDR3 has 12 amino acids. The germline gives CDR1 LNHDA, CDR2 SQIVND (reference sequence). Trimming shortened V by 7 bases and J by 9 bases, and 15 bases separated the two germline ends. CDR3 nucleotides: TGTGCCAGTAACAGGGAAGGGAAGGCCCAGTACTTC. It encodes CASNREGKAQYF. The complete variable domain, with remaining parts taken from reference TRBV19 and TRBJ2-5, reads DGGITQSPKYLFRKEGQNVTLSCEQNLNHDAMYWYRQDPGQGLRLIYYSQIVNDFQKGDIAEGYSVSREKKESFPLTVTSAQKNPTAFYLCASNREGKAQYFGPGTRLLVL.

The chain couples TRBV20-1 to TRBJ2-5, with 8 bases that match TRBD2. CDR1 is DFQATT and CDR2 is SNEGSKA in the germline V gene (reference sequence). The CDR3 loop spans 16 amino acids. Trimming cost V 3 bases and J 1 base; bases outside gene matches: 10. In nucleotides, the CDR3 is TGCAGTGCTAGTCCCTCCCCCGCGGGGGGCCAAGAGACCCAGTACTTC. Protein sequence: CSASPSPAGGQETQYF.